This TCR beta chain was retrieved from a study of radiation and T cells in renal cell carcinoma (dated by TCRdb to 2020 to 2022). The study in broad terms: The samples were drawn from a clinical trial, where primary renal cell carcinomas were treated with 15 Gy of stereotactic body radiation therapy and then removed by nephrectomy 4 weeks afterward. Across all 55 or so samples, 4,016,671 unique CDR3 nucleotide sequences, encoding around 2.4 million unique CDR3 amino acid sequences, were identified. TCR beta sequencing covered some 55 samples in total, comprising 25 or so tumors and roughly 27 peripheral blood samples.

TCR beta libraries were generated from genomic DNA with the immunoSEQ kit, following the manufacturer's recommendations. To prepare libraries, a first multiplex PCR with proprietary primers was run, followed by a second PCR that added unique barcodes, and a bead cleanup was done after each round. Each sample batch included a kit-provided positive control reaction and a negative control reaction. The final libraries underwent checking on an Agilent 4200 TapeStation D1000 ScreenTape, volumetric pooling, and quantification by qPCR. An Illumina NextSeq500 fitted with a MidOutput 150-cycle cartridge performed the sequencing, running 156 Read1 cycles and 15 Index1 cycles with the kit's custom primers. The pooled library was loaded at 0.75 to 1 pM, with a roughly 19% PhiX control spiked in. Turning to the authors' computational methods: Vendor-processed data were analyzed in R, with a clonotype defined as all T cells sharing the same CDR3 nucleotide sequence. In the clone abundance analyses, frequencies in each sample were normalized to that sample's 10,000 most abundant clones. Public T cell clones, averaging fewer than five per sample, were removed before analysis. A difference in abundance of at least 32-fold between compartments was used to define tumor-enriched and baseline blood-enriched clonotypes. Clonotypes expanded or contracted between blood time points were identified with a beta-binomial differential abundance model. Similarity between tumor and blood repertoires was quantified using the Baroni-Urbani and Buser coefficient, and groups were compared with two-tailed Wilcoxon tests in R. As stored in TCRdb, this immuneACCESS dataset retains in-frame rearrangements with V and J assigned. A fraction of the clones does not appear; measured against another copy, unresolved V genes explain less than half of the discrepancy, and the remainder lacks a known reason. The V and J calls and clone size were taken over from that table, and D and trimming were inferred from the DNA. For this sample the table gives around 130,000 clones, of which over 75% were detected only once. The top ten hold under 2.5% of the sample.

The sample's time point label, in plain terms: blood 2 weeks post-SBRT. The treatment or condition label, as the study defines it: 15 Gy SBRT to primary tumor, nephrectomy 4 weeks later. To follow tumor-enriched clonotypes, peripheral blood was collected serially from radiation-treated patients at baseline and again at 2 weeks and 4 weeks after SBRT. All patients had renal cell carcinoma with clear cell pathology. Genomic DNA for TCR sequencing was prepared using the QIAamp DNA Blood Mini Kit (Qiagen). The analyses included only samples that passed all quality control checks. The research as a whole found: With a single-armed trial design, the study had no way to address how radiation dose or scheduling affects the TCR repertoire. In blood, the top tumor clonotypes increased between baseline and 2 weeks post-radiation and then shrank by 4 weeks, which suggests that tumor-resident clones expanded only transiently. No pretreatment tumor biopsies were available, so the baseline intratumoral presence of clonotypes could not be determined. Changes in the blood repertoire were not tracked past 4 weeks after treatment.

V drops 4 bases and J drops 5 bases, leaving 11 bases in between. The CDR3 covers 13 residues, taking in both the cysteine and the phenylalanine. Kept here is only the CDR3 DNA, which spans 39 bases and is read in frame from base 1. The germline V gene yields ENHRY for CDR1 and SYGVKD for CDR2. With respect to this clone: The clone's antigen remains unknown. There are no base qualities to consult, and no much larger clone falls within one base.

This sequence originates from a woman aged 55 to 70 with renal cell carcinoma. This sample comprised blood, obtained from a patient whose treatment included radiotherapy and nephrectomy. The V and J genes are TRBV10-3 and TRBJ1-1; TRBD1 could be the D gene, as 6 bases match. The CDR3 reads CAISAGAETEAFF. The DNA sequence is TGTGCCATCAGTGCGGGGGCCGAGACTGAAGCTTTCTTT.